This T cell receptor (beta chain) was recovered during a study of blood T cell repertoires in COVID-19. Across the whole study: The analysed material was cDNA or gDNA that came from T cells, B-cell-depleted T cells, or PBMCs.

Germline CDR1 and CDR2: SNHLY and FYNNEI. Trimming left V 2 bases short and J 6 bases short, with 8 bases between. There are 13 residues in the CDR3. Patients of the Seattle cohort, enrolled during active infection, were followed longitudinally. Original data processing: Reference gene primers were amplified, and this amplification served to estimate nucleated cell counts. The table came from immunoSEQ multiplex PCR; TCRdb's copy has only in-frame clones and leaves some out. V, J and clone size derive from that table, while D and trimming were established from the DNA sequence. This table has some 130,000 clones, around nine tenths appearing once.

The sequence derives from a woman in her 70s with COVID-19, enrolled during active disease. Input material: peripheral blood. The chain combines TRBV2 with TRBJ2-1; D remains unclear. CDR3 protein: CASSEYTFNEQFF. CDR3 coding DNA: TGTGCCAGCAGTGAATACACCTTCAATGAGCAGTTCTTC.